Listed here are 10 T cell receptor beta chains from one sample, sequenced in a study of T cell changes during pregnancy in multiple sclerosis. Repertoires were generated with immunoSEQ multiplex PCR, while TCRdb's copy carries only in-frame clones and drops some. The sample lists roughly 80,000 clones, 93% occurring once. The sample here was peripheral blood, taken in the second trimester of pregnancy. The source of these receptors is a female donor with multiple sclerosis, enrolled in a pregnancy study.

This clone came up once. The rearrangement joins TRBV19 to TRBJ1-5, with 8 bases lining up with TRBD1. In germline, CDR1 is LNHDA, CDR2 SQIVND (reference sequence). J lost 7 bases, V lost 7 bases, and 12 bases had no gene match. This CDR3 contains 15 residues. The CDR3 spells CASTSLRTGLQPQHF. CDR3 sequence (DNA): TGTGCCAGTACCTCGCTCCGGACAGGGCTACAGCCCCAGCATTTT.

The V call is TRBV2, the J call TRBJ1-6, with D possibly TRBD1 on 6 matching bases. From germline, CDR1 is SNHLY and CDR2 FYNNEI. V was pared by 6 bases and J by 6 bases, with 6 bases between. The CDR3 is 12 amino acids. The CDR3: CASSRGNSPLHF. CDR3 DNA: TGTGCCAGCAGCAGGGGTAATTCACCCCTCCACTTT.

This clone was seen just once. J is TRBJ1-2 and V is TRBV28; D remains ambiguous. Germline values: CDR1 MDHEN, CDR2 SYDVKM. V was trimmed by 7 bases and J by 4 bases, leaving 10 bases between them. This CDR3 has 12 amino acids. The CDR3 DNA follows: TGTGCCAGCAAGCGAGCCCCCTATGGCTACACCTTC. It encodes CASKRAPYGYTF.

The chain carries TRBV15 and TRBJ2-7; D gene uncertain. Trimming took 0 bases from V and 2 from J, leaving 8 bases between them. CDR3 size: 14 residues. The germline gives CDR1 LNHNV, CDR2 YYDKDF (reference sequence). The CDR3 DNA follows: TGTGCCACCAGCAGAGATGTGATAGCCTACGAGCAGTACTTC. It specifies CATSRDVIAYEQYF.

The chain has TRBV25-1 and TRBJ2-5; a weak D match, TRBD2 (5 bases). Between the trimmed V and J ends, which lost 1 base and 5 bases, there was a span of 11 bases. This CDR3 spans 14 amino acids. The germline V gene encodes CDR1 MGHDK and CDR2 SYGVNS. The CDR3 bases are TGTGCCAGCAGTGAATCCGAAGGGAGTGAGACCCAGTACTTC. It yields the protein CASSESEGSETQYF. The full variable domain, rest sourced from reference TRBV25-1 and TRBJ2-5, is EADIYQTPRYLVIGTGKKITLECSQTMGHDKMYWYQQDPGMELHLIHYSYGVNSTEKGDLSSESTVSRIRTEHFPLTLESARPSHTSQYLCASSESEGSETQYFGPGTRLLVL.

The chain combines TRBV6-5 with TRBJ2-7; 9 nucleotides align to TRBD1. Germline CDR1 is MNHEY and CDR2 is SVGAGI. Losses at the gene ends were 0 bases for V and 4 bases for J; bases not matched to a gene: 4. The CDR3 covers 15 residues. In DNA form, the CDR3 reads TGTGCCAGCAGTTACTCGTGGGACAGGGCGTACGAGCAGTACTTC. Translated: CASSYSWDRAYEQYF.

The chain links TRBV2 to TRBJ2-3; D might be TRBD1 (5 bases). With 6 bases removed from V and 2 bases from J, the gap between germline ends came to 6 bases. The CDR3 length is 12 residues. Germline V gene data show CDR1 as SNHLY and CDR2 as FYNNEI. This CDR3 is CASRQDTDTQYF. The DNA of the CDR3 is TGTGCCAGCAGACAGGACACAGATACGCAGTATTTT. The variable domain in full, completed from reference TRBV2 and TRBJ2-3, reads EPEVTQTPSHQVTQMGQEVILRCVPISNHLYFYWYRQILGQKVEFLVSFYNNEISEKSEIFDDQFSVERPDGSNFTLKIRSTKLEDSAMYFCASRQDTDTQYFGPGTRLTVL.

The gene calls are TRBV19 and TRBJ1-6; TRBD1 agrees at 7 bases. The CDR3 has 14 amino acids. V trimming: 6 bases; J trimming: 4 bases; junction bases outside the gene matches: 3. Germline V gene sequence: CDR1 LNHDA, CDR2 SQIVND (reference sequence). CDR3 amino acids: CASRQQGYNSPLHF. The CDR3 DNA reads TGTGCCAGTAGACAACAGGGGTATAATTCACCCCTCCACTTT. Drawing the rest from reference TRBV19 and TRBJ1-6, the complete variable domain is DGGITQSPKYLFRKEGQNVTLSCEQNLNHDAMYWYRQDPGQGLRLIYYSQIVNDFQKGDIAEGYSVSREKKESFPLTVTSAQKNPTAFYLCASRQQGYNSPLHFGNGTRLTVT.

The CDR3 coding sequence is TGTGCCAGCAGCTTAGAGCGGACAGGGAGAGCGGAGACCCAGTACTTC. Translation gives CASSLERTGRAETQYF. The rearrangement joins TRBV7-8 to TRBJ2-5; TRBD1 agrees at 8 bases. Germline values: CDR1 SGHVS, CDR2 FQNEAQ. CDR3 size: 16 residues. Trimming took 1 base from V and 5 from J; bases not matched to a gene: 9.

This clone has only one observation. This chain links TRBV9 with TRBJ1-5; D ambiguous. Trimming stripped 0 bases from V and 9 bases from J, with 13 bases between. Germline values: CDR1 SGDLS, CDR2 YYNGEE. This CDR3 comprises 14 residues. The CDR3 region is CASSVASSSSPQHF. The CDR3 DNA is TGTGCCAGCAGCGTAGCATCATCATCATCGCCCCAGCATTTT.